This T cell receptor beta chain was captured by sequencing in a study of neoadjuvant anti-PD-1 for oral cavity cancer. The overall study: Non-progressing patients received a fourth nivolumab dose near day 43, then surgery on days 50-56.

CDR3 size: 12 residues. CDR1 SQVTM and CDR2 ANQGSEA come from the germline V gene. Trimming cost V 8 bases and J 7 bases, with 18 bases left between them. This clone was recorded once. Its matching antigen is unknown. Using immunoSEQ multiplex PCR, the repertoire was profiled, and TCRdb retains in-frame clones only, with some absent. The sample lists 15,000 to 20,000 clones; less than 75% were seen once. Study-level findings and limits: Post-nivolumab, blood T cell clonality was significantly elevated in non-responders.

Patients were newly diagnosed with stage II-IVA oral cavity squamous cell carcinoma without prior systemic or radiation treatment. The V gene is TRBV29-1, the J gene TRBJ2-7, with a weak D call TRBD1 (5 bases). The sequences come from PBMCs, collected before nivolumab (anti-PD-1) treatment. This receptor was taken from a person between 35 and 79 years old with oral cavity squamous cell carcinoma. CDR3 bases: TGCAGCATTGGGCAGGGCTCGAGGGAGCAGTACTTC. As protein: CSIGQGSREQYF.